Below, 2 T cell receptor beta chains from the same sample are listed, as sequenced in a study of CD8+CD57+ T cells in acquired aplastic anemia. Researchers used genomic DNA as the template to profile TCR beta VDJ and CDR3. TCRdb processed the reads anew with MiXCR; each CDR3 protein has one entry. The sample includes 250,000 to 350,000 distinct CDR3 sequences, approximately 56% seen only once; the top ten take 7% to 9%. The sample consisted of sorted CD4+, CD8+, or CD8+CD57+ T cells (not recorded which) from PBMCs. These receptor sequences come from a human donor with severe aplastic anemia or a healthy control (not recorded which).

This clonotype was picked up a small number of times. The chain employs TRBV24-1 and TRBJ2-2, with 12 positions matching TRBD2. CDR1 KGHDR and CDR2 SFDVKD come from the germline V gene. The V segment lost 3 bases and the J segment 4 bases; nucleotides outside the gene matches: 17. CDR3 length: 21 amino acids. This chain's CDR3 is CATSDPVASGRANRVTGELFF. CDR3 sequence (DNA): TGTGCCACCAGTGATCCTGTTGCTAGCGGGAGGGCCAATAGAGTCACCGGGGAGCTGTTTTTT.

A few counts support this clonotype. The chain carries TRBV11-3 and TRBJ2-3; D is perhaps TRBD2 (5 bases). The germline gives CDR1 SGHNT, CDR2 YENEEA. The CDR3 loop spans 14 amino acids. V lost 0 bases to trimming and J lost 4 bases, with 8 bases between them. This chain's CDR3 is CASSLDLASDTQYF. The CDR3 DNA is TGTGCCAGCAGCTTAGATCTAGCTTCAGATACGCAGTATTTT.